This TCR beta chain comes out of a study of human T cells and chemical hapten exposure. Study results and caveats: Expanded TCRs grouped into significantly more large CDR3 similarity clusters than controls produced.

Worth noting for this clonotype: Its antigen is as yet unknown.

This CDR3 has 13 residues. Looked up from germline, CDR1 is PRHDT and CDR2 is FYEKMQ (reference sequence). The V gene lost 5 bases and the J gene lost 0 bases, with 8 bases spanning the gap. Time point: patch test 3, about 24 weeks after DPC sensitization. This sample's treatment: therapeutic diphenylcyclopropenone sensitization with weekly scalp DPC. TCRdb passed the RACE reads through MiXCR, listing each CDR3 protein once. This sample has roughly 50,000 distinct CDR3 sequences, with 9% to 10% found just once. V usage is TRBV13 and J usage is TRBJ2-7; no firm D call. The sequences come from whole blood, collected in connection with sensitization to the hapten diphenylcyclopropenone (DPC). This clonotype originated in a woman in her thirties or forties with alopecia areata. Some clones in this sample may be carry-over from other donors' samples. CDR3 bases: TGTGCCAGCAGCAGACTTAGCTCCTACGAGCAGTACTTC. It translates to CASSRLSSYEQYF.